The 26 T cell receptor beta chains below come from one sample, sequenced in a study of shared clonotypes between healthy human individuals. Naive-designated CD8 cells lacked CD45RO, were positively enriched for CCR7, and omitted terminally differentiated effector memory CD45RA+ cells. TCRdb's copy holds only in-frame clones and misses some; the assay was immunoSEQ multiplex PCR. The sample lists around 2,000,000 clones, roughly 94% seen once, with 1% to 1.5% in the top ten. The sequenced sample was naive CD8+ T cells sorted from blood. The receptor set was obtained from a man younger than 30 in good health.

The chain couples TRBV13 to TRBJ1-2; tentative D call: TRBD1 (6 bases). The CDR3 covers 12 residues. Trimming shortened V by 3 bases and J by 7 bases, and 9 bases separated the two germline ends. Germline V gives CDR1 PRHDT, CDR2 FYEKMQ (reference sequence). The CDR3 DNA follows: TGTGCCAGCAGCTTTCAGGGGAGTGGCTACACCTTC. The encoded protein is CASSFQGSGYTF.

The chain links TRBV28 to TRBJ2-7; TRBD1 might be the D (6 bases). The V and J ends lost 1 base and 2 bases respectively, with 24 bases between them. The CDR3 totals 19 residues. Looked up from germline, CDR1 is MDHEN and CDR2 is SYDVKM. In DNA, the CDR3 is TGTGCCAGCAGTTTATCGTGGGACACGACTCCCGACCCTACCTACGAGCAGTACTTC. Translated, it gives CASSLSWDTTPDPTYEQYF.

The J gene is TRBJ2-5, the V gene TRBV10-1; D is uncertain. Trimming cost V 10 bases and J 6 bases, with 18 bases left between them. Germline V gene lookup returns CDR1 WNHNN and CDR2 SYGVQD (reference sequence). This CDR3 is built from 13 residues. The CDR3 loop is CATKKRAGKTQYF. Written as DNA, the CDR3 is TGCGCCACCAAGAAGCGCGCTGGGAAGACCCAGTACTTC.

This chain links TRBV27 with TRBJ1-5; D gene ambiguous. The CDR3 is 14 residues long. The germline gives CDR1 MNHEY, CDR2 SMNVEV (reference sequence). Trimming took off 3 bases at V and 5 bases at J, with 11 bases between the two ends. The CDR3 DNA sequence: TGTGCCAGCAGTTTGAACAGCGCCGATCAGCCCCAGCATTTT. Translating gives CASSLNSADQPQHF.

The genes are TRBV6-5 and TRBJ2-1, with TRBD1 matching over 8 bases. The CDR3 runs to 15 residues. V dropped 5 bases and J dropped 5; count of bases not matched to a gene: 8. Germline V gives CDR1 MNHEY, CDR2 SVGAGI. CDR3 sequence: CASSHGQGPNNEQFF. The CDR3 region has the DNA TGTGCCAGCAGTCACGGACAGGGTCCCAACAATGAGCAGTTCTTC.

This chain joins TRBV5-1 and TRBJ2-3; D is undetermined. The V gene lost 4 bases and the J gene lost 1 base, with 13 bases spanning the gap. Germline assignment: CDR1 SGHRS and CDR2 YFSETQ. The length of the CDR3 is 15 residues. CDR3 bases: TGCGCCAGCAGCCTGGGCCTAGACGGCACAGATACGCAGTATTTT. It translates to CASSLGLDGTDTQYF.

Comments on this clone: The same CDR3 also results from other DNA sequences found in this sample. V and J are TRBV9 and TRBJ2-7; D may match TRBD1 or TRBD2 (5 bases each). The CDR3 contains 11 residues. Germline CDR1 reads SGDLS; CDR2 reads YYNGEE. The V end was cut by 5 bases, the J end by 5 bases, with 8 bases between. DNA of the CDR3: TGTGCCAGCAGTGTGGGGGACGAGCAGTACTTC. It translates to CASSVGDEQYF.

V is TRBV19 and J is TRBJ1-2; D unclear. This CDR3 contains 16 residues. Trimming took off 4 bases at V and 4 bases at J, with 19 bases between the two ends. Germline CDR1 reads LNHDA; CDR2 reads SQIVND (reference sequence). The CDR3 coding sequence is TGTGCCAGTAGTACGCTGGAAGGCAGGACCATCTATGGCTACACCTTC. This sequence encodes CASSTLEGRTIYGYTF.

J is TRBJ1-6 and V is TRBV5-8, with no clear D. This CDR3 contains 14 residues. Trimming removed 0 bases at V and 9 bases at J, with 10 bases between. From germline, CDR1 is SGHTS and CDR2 YDEGEE. For the CDR3, the DNA is TGTGCCAGCAGCTTGGACAGCCTAGGTTCACCCCTCCACTTT. It translates to CASSLDSLGSPLHF.

The chain recombines TRBV27 with TRBJ1-6; D gene unclear. The CDR3 extends over 13 amino acids. Germline V CDR1 and CDR2: MNHEY, SMNVEV (reference sequence). V was cut by 8 bases and J by 7 bases, with 12 bases left in between. The CDR3 sequence: CASGVLGNSPLHF. CDR3 nucleotide sequence: TGTGCCAGCGGAGTACTTGGAAATTCACCCCTCCACTTT.

V gene TRBV13 combines with J gene TRBJ2-2; D unresolved. Germline loops: CDR1 PRHDT, CDR2 FYEKMQ (reference sequence). Trimming took off 8 bases at V and 1 base at J, with 5 bases between the two ends. The CDR3 loop spans 12 amino acids. The CDR3 here is CASGLNTGELFF. As DNA, the CDR3 is TGTGCCAGCGGGTTGAACACCGGGGAGCTGTTTTTT.

This clone was recorded only once. CDR3 loop: CASSEAPAHLLNTGELFF. Written as DNA, the CDR3 is TGTGCCAGCAGTGAAGCGCCGGCTCACCTGTTAAACACCGGGGAGCTGTTTTTT. The chain couples TRBV2 to TRBJ2-2; D unresolved. Germline CDR1 is SNHLY and CDR2 is FYNNEI. The V gene lost 0 bases and the J gene lost 2 bases, with 16 bases spanning the gap. The CDR3 runs to 18 residues.

The chain uses TRBV21-1 and TRBJ1-3; the table calls TRBD1, which could not be checked here. TRBV21-1 is designated a pseudogene. CDR3 length: 15 residues. The CDR3 loop is CASSNRVRVRNTIYF. CDR3 DNA sequence: TGTGCCAGCAGCAATCGAGTCAGGGTAAGGAACACCATATATTTT.

V is TRBV5-4 and J is TRBJ2-7; 12 bases align to TRBD2. The CDR3 is 14 residues long. Losses at the gene ends were 3 bases for V and 10 bases for J; bases not matched to a gene: 8. The germline CDR1 and CDR2 sequences are SGHNT and YYREEE (reference sequence). This CDR3 is CASSSTSGSSEQYF. CDR3 DNA: TGTGCCAGCAGCTCGACTAGCGGGAGCTCCGAACAGTACTTC.

CDR3 coding DNA: TGCGCCAGCAGCCAAGGAGGTGTATGGACGGAGCAGTTCTTC. Protein sequence: CASSQGGVWTEQFF. V usage is TRBV4-1 and J usage is TRBJ2-1; unclear D gene. Germline CDR1 and CDR2: MGHRA and YSYEKL. The CDR3 contains 14 residues. The V end lost 1 base, the J end lost 10 bases, and 14 bases lay between the germline ends.

The chain joins TRBV4-2 to TRBJ2-7; no reliable D call. Trimming stripped 1 base from V and 3 bases from J, with 7 bases between. The length of the CDR3 is 13 residues. Germline V gene data show CDR1 as LGHNA and CDR2 as YNFKEQ. As DNA, the CDR3 is TGTGCCAGCAGCCAAGGGGTACTCTACGAGCAGTACTTC. Amino acids: CASSQGVLYEQYF.

This clone was seen a single time. The V call is TRBV28, the J call TRBJ2-6; D might be TRBD2 (5 bases). The CDR3 spans 18 residues. Germline V CDR1 and CDR2: MDHEN, SYDVKM. Trimming removed 5 bases from V and 0 bases from J, with 17 bases in between. CDR3 sequence reads: CASSPGGYRTSGANVLTF. The CDR3 coding sequence is TGTGCCAGCAGTCCCGGCGGGTACAGAACCTCTGGGGCCAACGTCCTGACTTTC. Combining the CDR3 with reference TRBV28 and TRBJ2-6 gives the whole variable domain DVKVTQSSRYLVKRTGEKVFLECVQDMDHENMFWYRQDPGLGLRLIYFSYDVKMKEKGDIPEGYSVSREKKERFSLILESASTNQTSMYLCASSPGGYRTSGANVLTFGAGSRLTVL.

The V call is TRBV7-9, the J call TRBJ1-3; possible D gene TRBD1, 6 bases. The germline V gene encodes CDR1 SEHNR and CDR2 FQNEAQ (reference sequence). The CDR3 is made up of 16 amino acids. Trimming took 1 base from V and 3 from J, leaving 13 bases between them. For the CDR3, the DNA is TGTGCCAGCAGCTTAGTGTCGGCAGGGGTTGGAAACACCATATATTTT. As protein: CASSLVSAGVGNTIYF.

About this clone: Other DNA sequences in the sample encode the same CDR3. This chain uses TRBV9 with TRBJ2-3; TRBD1 agrees at 9 bases. This CDR3 spans 14 amino acids. Germline loops: CDR1 SGDLS, CDR2 YYNGEE. The trim removed 3 bases at V and 4 bases at J, leaving 3 bases unmatched. DNA of the CDR3: TGTGCCAGCAGCGCGGGACAGGGCCCAGATACGCAGTATTTT. It translates to CASSAGQGPDTQYF.

The genes are TRBV7-6 and TRBJ2-7; no clear D gene. Trimming took off 5 bases at V and 4 bases at J, with 21 bases between the two ends. This CDR3 is built from 16 residues. CDR1 SGHVS and CDR2 FNYEAQ come from the germline V gene. CDR3 DNA sequence: TGTGCCAGCAGCCCCCAGCCCACCCCCTCCACATACGAGCAGTACTTC. It encodes CASSPQPTPSTYEQYF.

The chain has TRBV2 and TRBJ2-7; D may be TRBD1 (6 bases). This CDR3 has 14 amino acids. Trimming cost V 3 bases and J 2 bases, with 11 bases left between them. Germline loops: CDR1 SNHLY, CDR2 FYNNEI. The CDR3 nucleotides are TGTGCCAGCAGTGAGGGGACAAGGACCTACGAGCAGTACTTC. Translating gives CASSEGTRTYEQYF.

In the case of this clone: The same CDR3 is also encoded by other DNA sequences in this sample. This chain uses TRBV11-2 with TRBJ2-5, with D unclear. The CDR3 totals 13 residues. Germline CDR1 SGHAT, CDR2 FQNNGV. V was shortened by 3 bases and J by 2 bases, with 7 bases between the two germline ends. The CDR3 sequence: CASSFEVQETQYF. The DNA for the CDR3 is TGTGCCAGCAGCTTCGAGGTACAAGAGACCCAGTACTTC.

The chain's CDR3 is CASSYISEGGVYGYTF. The CDR3 nucleotides read TGTGCCAGCAGCTACATTTCAGAAGGGGGCGTCTATGGCTACACCTTC. The J gene is TRBJ1-2, the V gene TRBV7-9; 7 nucleotides agree with TRBD1. In germline, CDR1 is SEHNR, CDR2 FQNEAQ (reference sequence). The V and J ends lost 4 bases and 4 bases, in that order; junction bases with no gene match: 12. The CDR3 is 16 residues long.

As DNA, the CDR3 is TGCAGCGTTGAAGTCGGACAGGGGTTAATTGAAGCTTTCTTT. Encoded protein: CSVEVGQGLIEAFF. V usage is TRBV29-1 and J usage is TRBJ1-1, with 9 bases that match TRBD1. CDR3 size: 14 residues. Trimming cost V 1 base and J 7 bases; bases outside gene matches: 7. The germline CDR1 and CDR2 sequences are SQVTM and ANQGSEA.

This clone appeared once. This sequence joins TRBV27 and TRBJ1-5; 8 nucleotides align to TRBD1. V lost 5 bases, J lost 3 bases, and 12 bases stayed unmatched. The CDR3 totals 17 residues. Germline CDR1 is MNHEY and CDR2 is SMNVEV (reference sequence). The CDR3 sequence is CASSASTGDAFNQPQHF. The CDR3 DNA follows: TGTGCCAGCAGTGCCTCGACAGGGGACGCCTTCAATCAGCCCCAGCATTTT.

The rearrangement uses TRBV6-5 and TRBJ1-5; no firm D call. The V end lost 4 bases, the J end lost 5 bases, and 9 bases lay between the germline ends. The CDR3 is 13 residues long. Germline loops: CDR1 MNHEY, CDR2 SVGAGI. CDR3 coding DNA: TGTGCCAGCAGTTCGATGGGTGATCAGCCCCAGCATTTT. The encoded protein is CASSSMGDQPQHF.